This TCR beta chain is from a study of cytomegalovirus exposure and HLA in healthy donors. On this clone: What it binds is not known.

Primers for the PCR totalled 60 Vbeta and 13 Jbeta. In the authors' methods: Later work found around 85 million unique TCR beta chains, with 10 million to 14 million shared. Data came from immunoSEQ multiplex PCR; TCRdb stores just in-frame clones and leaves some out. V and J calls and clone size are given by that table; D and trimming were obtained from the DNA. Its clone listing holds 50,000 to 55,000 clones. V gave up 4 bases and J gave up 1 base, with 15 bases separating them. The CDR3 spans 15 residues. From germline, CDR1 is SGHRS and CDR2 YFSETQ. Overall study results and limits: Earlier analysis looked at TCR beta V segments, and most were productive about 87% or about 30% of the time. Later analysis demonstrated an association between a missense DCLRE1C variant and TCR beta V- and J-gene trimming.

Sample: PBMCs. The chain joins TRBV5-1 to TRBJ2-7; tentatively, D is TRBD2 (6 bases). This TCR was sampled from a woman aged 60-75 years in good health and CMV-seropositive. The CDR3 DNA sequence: TGCGCCAGCAGCCCCTCTCGTGGGAGGTCCTACGAGCAGTACTTC. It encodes CASSPSRGRSYEQYF.